This T cell receptor beta chain is drawn from a study of blood T cell repertoires in COVID-19. Germline V gene lookup returns CDR1 WSHSY and CDR2 SAAADI. CDR3 length: 13 residues. Deletions cut 6 bases from V and 0 bases from J, with 9 bases between. Using immunoSEQ multiplex PCR, the repertoire was profiled, and TCRdb retains in-frame clones only, with some absent. This table has tens of thousands of clones, 75% to 85% appearing once. V usage is TRBV10-2 and J usage is TRBJ2-7; D remains unclear. Sequencing used peripheral blood. This clonotype was obtained from a human donor in a cohort sampled during active COVID-19. CDR3 DNA sequence: TGCGCCAGCAGCTACTCTTACTCCTACGAGCAGTACTTC. Protein: CASSYSYSYEQYF.